These T cell receptor beta chains were read from a single sample in a study of blood T cell repertoires in COVID-19. TCRdb's copy holds only in-frame clones and misses some; the assay was immunoSEQ multiplex PCR. The sample includes around 60,000 clones, roughly 84% of them seen just once. Source material: peripheral blood. The origin of the receptors is a man aged 65-85 years with acute or convalescent COVID-19. The CDR3 runs from the conserved cysteine through the conserved F or W. The order of the fields is CDR3 protein, CDR3 DNA, V gene, J gene, D gene, clone size. The D gene is left open where the match is weak. The listing skips clone size in some rows; elsewhere it reads once, few, many or a size class.

CASSQEAGYQPQHF	TGCGCCAGCAGCCAAGAAGCAGGGTACCAGCCCCAGCATTTT	TRBV4-3	TRBJ1-5	.	.
CASSLSDRPANEKLFF	TGCGCCAGCAGCTTGTCGGACAGGCCTGCAAATGAAAAACTGTTTTTT	TRBV5-1	TRBJ1-4	TRBD1	.
CASGGLRSDTQYF	TGTGCCAGCGGGGGACTACGCTCAGATACGCAGTATTTT	TRBV6-5	TRBJ2-3	TRBD2	.
CASSPAGGYQETQYF	TGTGCCAGCAGCCCAGCGGGGGGGTACCAAGAGACCCAGTACTTC	TRBV7-9	TRBJ2-5	TRBD2	once
CASSLAGSREEKLFF	TGCGCCAGCAGCTTGGCGGGCAGCAGGGAAGAAAAACTGTTTTTT	TRBV5-1	TRBJ1-4	.	.
CASSLQGGVAEKLFF	TGTGCCAGCAGCTTACAAGGGGGCGTGGCGGAAAAACTGTTTTTC	TRBV7-9	TRBJ1-4	TRBD1	.
CASSYQGAVGEAFF	TGTGCCAGCAGCTACCAGGGTGCGGTGGGTGAAGCTTTCTTT	TRBV7-2	TRBJ1-1	.	.
CAWSTDFTSGGEETQYF	TGTGCCTGGAGTACCGACTTTACTAGCGGGGGGGAAGAGACCCAGTACTTC	TRBV30	TRBJ2-5	TRBD2	.
CASSSHRGAKETQYF	TGTGCCAGCAGCTCCCATCGGGGGGCCAAGGAGACCCAGTACTTC	TRBV7-2	TRBJ2-5	.	.
CASRPTQGAYEQYF	TGTGCCAGCAGACCAACCCAGGGGGCCTACGAGCAGTACTTC	TRBV27	TRBJ2-7	TRBD1	.
CASSLEAGGNQPQHF	TGCGCCAGCAGCTTGGAGGCCGGGGGAAATCAGCCCCAGCATTTT	TRBV5-1	TRBJ1-5	.	medium-sized
CASSFREASNQPQHF	TGTGCCAGCAGCTTCAGGGAGGCTAGCAATCAGCCCCAGCATTTT	TRBV7-2	TRBJ1-5	.	.
CASSSLNDQPQHF	TGTGCCAGCAGTTCCCTTAATGATCAGCCCCAGCATTTT	TRBV27	TRBJ1-5	.	.
CASSQQITDTQYF	TGTGCCAGCAGCCAGCAGATCACAGATACGCAGTATTTT	TRBV14	TRBJ2-3	.	once
CASSSFSNQPQHF	TGTGCCAGCAGCTCATTTAGCAATCAGCCCCAGCATTTT	TRBV7-2	TRBJ1-5	.	.
CASSPGLAGGNEQFF	TGTGCCAGCAGCCCGGGACTAGCGGGAGGCAATGAGCAGTTCTTC	TRBV4-2	TRBJ2-1	TRBD2	.
CASTATSGGAGKLFF	TGTGCCAGCACCGCTACCAGTGGGGGCGCAGGAAAACTGTTTTTT	TRBV6-5	TRBJ1-4	.	.
CAWRLSYARTSTDTQYF	TGTGCCTGGAGACTATCATACGCCCGCACTAGCACAGATACGCAGTATTTT	TRBV30	TRBJ2-3	.	.
CASSLLRPNTEAFF	TGTGCCAGCAGTTTGCTGAGGCCAAACACTGAAGCTTTCTTT	TRBV28	TRBJ1-1	.	.
CAISESSSGGYTDTQYF	TGTGCCATCAGTGAGTCATCTAGCGGGGGTTACACAGATACGCAGTATTTT	TRBV10-3	TRBJ2-3	TRBD2	.
CASSLDRGRGSPLHF	TGCGCCAGCAGCTTGGACAGGGGAAGGGGTTCACCCCTCCACTTT	TRBV5-1	TRBJ1-6	TRBD1	.
CASTGTADPYEQYF	TGTGCCAGTACAGGGACCGCGGATCCCTACGAGCAGTACTTC	TRBV2	TRBJ2-7	.	.
CARQYRRWQSGDYGYTF	TGTGCCAGACAGTACCGAAGGTGGCAGAGCGGAGACTATGGCTACACCTTC	TRBV5-3	TRBJ1-2	.	.
CASSPRRAGPETQYF	TGTGCCAGCTCACCCCGGAGGGCAGGGCCAGAGACCCAGTACTTC	TRBV18	TRBJ2-5	.	.
CASSRFWTGSREDTIYF	TGTGCCAGCAGCCGCTTTTGGACAGGGAGTAGGGAGGACACCATATATTTT	TRBV7-2	TRBJ1-3	TRBD1	.
CASSKRDSPPKAGELFF	TGTGCCAGCAGCAAGAGGGACAGCCCACCGAAGGCCGGGGAGCTGTTTTTT	TRBV7-2	TRBJ2-2	TRBD1	.
CASSVPRLAGGPNNEQFF	TGTGCCAGCAGCGTACCTAGACTAGCGGGGGGGCCGAACAATGAGCAGTTCTTC	TRBV9	TRBJ2-1	TRBD2	.
CASTRGAAETQYF	TGTGCCAGCACCAGGGGAGCGGCGGAGACCCAGTACTTC	TRBV12-3/TRBV12-4	TRBJ2-5	.	.
CASSLTGAGAFF	TGTGCCAGCAGTTTAACAGGGGCCGGAGCTTTCTTT	TRBV12-3/TRBV12-4	TRBJ1-1	TRBD1	once
CASSSGLKGGVYGYTF	TGTGCCAGCAGTTCCGGTTTGAAGGGAGGGGTCTATGGCTACACCTTC	TRBV27	TRBJ1-2	.	.
CAAARTGDNYGYTF	TGTGCCGCCGCCCGGACAGGGGATAACTATGGCTACACCTTC	TRBV28	TRBJ1-2	TRBD1	.
CASSEAGGTIYEQYF	TGTGCCAGCAGTGAAGCGGGGGGGACCATATATGAGCAGTACTTC	TRBV6-1	TRBJ2-7	TRBD2	.
CASSVAGQGGNIQYF	TGTGCCAGCAGCGTAGCTGGCCAGGGGGGAAACATTCAGTACTTC	TRBV9	TRBJ2-4	.	few
CASSIGQATNEKLFF	TGTGCCAGTAGTATCGGACAGGCAACTAATGAAAAACTGTTTTTT	TRBV19	TRBJ1-4	TRBD1	.
CASSLTFYTQYF	TGTGCCAGTAGTCTAACTTTTTATACGCAGTATTTT	TRBV19	TRBJ2-3	.	.
CASSLQGGRPSGNTIYF	TGTGCCAGCAGCTTACAGGGGGGTAGGCCCTCTGGAAACACCATATATTTT	TRBV7-8	TRBJ1-3	TRBD1	.
CASSYRTGNYGYTF	TGTGCCAGCAGTTACCGGACAGGCAACTATGGCTACACCTTC	TRBV6-5	TRBJ1-2	TRBD1	.
CATRAQGQTHTGELFF	TGTGCCACCAGGGCCCAGGGACAGACTCACACCGGGGAGCTGTTTTTT	TRBV24-1	TRBJ2-2	TRBD1	.
CASSPDRGYGYTF	TGTGCCAGCAGCCCCGACAGGGGGTATGGCTACACCTTC	TRBV6-4	TRBJ1-2	TRBD1	.
CASSRDRDSGEQYF	TGTGCCAGCAGCAGGGACAGGGACTCTGGTGAGCAGTACTTC	TRBV5-4	TRBJ2-7	TRBD1	.
CASRPIQGEAFF	TGCGCCAGCAGGCCTATACAGGGTGAAGCTTTCTTT	TRBV4-1	TRBJ1-1	.	many
CASSKELRQYNEQFF	TGTGCCAGCAGCAAAGAACTCCGACAGTACAATGAGCAGTTCTTC	TRBV21-1	TRBJ2-1	.	.
CASSLSMTGSCEQYF	TGTGCCAGTAGTCTAAGTATGACAGGGAGCTGCGAGCAGTACTTC	TRBV19	TRBJ2-7	TRBD1	.
CASSQVYREDEQFF	TGCGCCAGCAGCCAAGTATACAGGGAAGACGAGCAGTTCTTC	TRBV4-3	TRBJ2-1	.	.
CASSFPGGGGGDGYTF	TGTGCCAGCAGCTTCCCCGGGGGGGGCGGTGGAGATGGCTACACCTTC	TRBV7-9	TRBJ1-2	.	.
CASSRGTGINYEQYF	TGCGCCAGCAGCCGCGGGACAGGGATTAACTACGAGCAGTACTTC	TRBV4-3	TRBJ2-7	TRBD1	.
CASSLDRGIYGYTF	TGTGCCAGCAGCTTAGATCGGGGAATCTATGGCTACACCTTC	TRBV11-2	TRBJ1-2	.	.
CASSVWAGETQYF	TGTGCCAGCAGTGTATGGGCGGGAGAGACCCAGTACTTC	TRBV6-4	TRBJ2-5	.	.
CAWSVRGGVHTLYEQYF	TGTGCCTGGAGTGTACGGGGAGGGGTCCACACACTTTACGAGCAGTACTTC	TRBV30	TRBJ2-7	TRBD2	.
CARARALGPEAFF	TGTGCCCGAGCGCGGGCTTTGGGTCCTGAAGCTTTCTTT	TRBV27	TRBJ1-1	.	.
CAWSVGRDRGSPQWGYGYTF	TGTGCCTGGAGTGTAGGCCGGGACAGGGGGTCGCCTCAGTGGGGCTATGGCTACACCTTC	TRBV30	TRBJ1-2	TRBD1	.
CASSGSTTDTQYF	TGTGCCAGCAGTGGGAGTACCACGGATACGCAGTATTTT	TRBV7-6	TRBJ2-3	.	.
CASSEGGDSSYEQYF	TGTGCCAGCAGCGAGGGGGGGGACTCCTCCTACGAGCAGTACTTC	TRBV9	TRBJ2-7	.	.
CASSPDPGFQGYTF	TGTGCCAGCAGTCCCGATCCAGGGTTTCAGGGCTACACCTTC	TRBV28	TRBJ1-2	.	.
CASTDTFNYEQYF	TGCGCCAGCACCGACACCTTCAACTACGAGCAGTACTTC	TRBV5-1	TRBJ2-7	.	.
CASSEARATYEQYF	TGTGCCAGCAGTGAAGCCAGGGCGACCTACGAGCAGTACTTC	TRBV2	TRBJ2-7	.	once
CASSMQGGYTF	TGTGCCAGTAGTATGCAGGGAGGCTACACCTTC	TRBV19	TRBJ1-2	.	.
CASAHGTPDSGELFF	TGTGCCAGTGCACACGGGACTCCCGACAGCGGGGAGCTGTTTTTT	TRBV19	TRBJ2-2	.	.